This T cell receptor beta chain was identified during a study of blood T cell repertoires in COVID-19. Study background: The samples span acute and convalescent COVID-19 from the United States, Italy and Spain. In each case, the material was cDNA or gDNA derived from T cells, B-cell-depleted T cells, or PBMCs.

The authors' processing: Amplifying reference gene primers gave estimates of nucleated cell counts. The data were produced by immunoSEQ multiplex PCR, yet TCRdb's version contains in-frame clones alone and is incomplete. That table furnishes V, J and clone size, whereas the DNA furnished D and trimming. There are roughly 120,000 clones in the sample; 87% occur only once, and approximately 2.3% lies in the top ten. Germline CDR1 reads KGHDR; CDR2 reads SFDVKD. J was trimmed by 13 bases and V by 3 bases; bases with no gene match: 7. CDR3 length equals 14 residues. V gene TRBV24-1 combines with J gene TRBJ2-1; 11 nucleotides line up with TRBD1. The sequence derives from a woman in her forties or fifties with acute or convalescent COVID-19. Input material: peripheral blood. CDR3 bases: TGTGCCACCAGTGATGCCCGGGACAGGGGGGGTCAGTTCTTC. Translating gives CATSDARDRGGQFF.